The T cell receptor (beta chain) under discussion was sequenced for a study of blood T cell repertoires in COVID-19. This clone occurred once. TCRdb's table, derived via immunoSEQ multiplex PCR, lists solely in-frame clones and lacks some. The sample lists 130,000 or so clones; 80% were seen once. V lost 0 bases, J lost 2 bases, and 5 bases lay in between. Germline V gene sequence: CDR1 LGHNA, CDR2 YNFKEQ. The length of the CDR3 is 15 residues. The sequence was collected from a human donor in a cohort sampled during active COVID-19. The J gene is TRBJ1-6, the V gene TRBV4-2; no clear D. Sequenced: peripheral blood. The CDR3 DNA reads TGTGCCAGCAGCCAAGAGAACACCTATAATTCACCCCTCCACTTT. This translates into CASSQENTYNSPLHF.